These 14 T cell receptor beta chains came from one sample sequenced in a study of blood T cells in healthy people across ages. The second PCR ran roughly 6 to 11 cycles with a sample-barcoded 5' primer and J-beta primers. TCRdb used MiXCR to reprocess the 5' RACE reads, holding one entry per CDR3 protein. The sample shows fewer than 750,000 distinct CDR3 sequences, less than 60% of them seen only once. Material for sequencing was blood. These receptors were taken from a man older than 75 in good health.

This clonotype was detected only a few times. The chain is built from TRBV7-9 and TRBJ1-2; D remains unclear. The CDR3 consists of 15 residues. The V end was cut by 3 bases, the J end by 4 bases, with 15 bases between. The germline CDR1 and CDR2 sequences are SEHNR and FQNEAQ (reference sequence). CDR3 in amino acids: CASSLPPPSPYGYTF. As DNA, the CDR3 is TGTGCCAGCAGCTTGCCCCCCCCCTCCCCCTATGGCTACACCTTC.

In this sample, this clonotype turned up a few times. CDR3 bases: TGCAGTGCTCCCGGTCAGGGCCAAGAGACCCAGTACTTC. It specifies CSAPGQGQETQYF. The rearrangement joins TRBV20-1 to TRBJ2-5; perhaps TRBD1 as D (5 bases). The CDR3 contains 13 residues. V was clipped by 5 bases and J by 1 base, with 11 bases between them. Germline assignment: CDR1 DFQATT and CDR2 SNEGSKA (reference sequence).

This clonotype appeared a few times. A much larger clone lies a single base off, so this may be a read error. This chain joins TRBV6-5 and TRBJ2-5, with D unclear. Trimming pared 4 bases from V and 11 bases from J, leaving 17 bases between. The V gene's germline CDR1 is MNHEY and CDR2 SVGAGI. The CDR3 is 13 amino acids. DNA for the CDR3: TGTGCCAGCAGTTCCGGCCCCTACAATGAGCAGTACTTC. Encoded protein: CASSSGPYNEQYF.

As regards this clonotype: This may be a read error: a much more frequent sequence differs by one nucleotide. The V and J genes are TRBV15 and TRBJ2-1; no definite D call. The V gene lost 8 bases and the J gene lost 8 bases, with 10 bases spanning the gap. Looked up from germline, CDR1 is LNHNV and CDR2 is YYDKDF (reference sequence). The CDR3 extends over 11 amino acids. CDR3 nucleotide sequence: TGTGCCACCTGCAACTCCGATGAGCAGTTCTTC. It is translated as CATCNSDEQFF. The full variable domain, with the rest looked up from reference TRBV15 and TRBJ2-1, is DAMVIQNPRYQVTQFGKPVTLSCSQTLNHNVMYWYQQKSSQAPKLLFHYYDKDFNNEADTPDNFQSRRPNTSFCFLDIRSPGLGDTAMYLCATCNSDEQFFGPGTRLTVL.

This clonotype was picked up a small number of times. The V call is TRBV20-1, the J call TRBJ2-5, with TRBD1 identical over 7 bases. The V gene end was trimmed by 3 bases and the J gene end by 4 bases; junction bases not matched to a gene: 8. The CDR3 has 14 amino acids. Germline CDR1 DFQATT, CDR2 SNEGSKA (reference sequence). This CDR3 reads CSARASAGGETQYF. The DNA of the CDR3 is TGCAGTGCTAGGGCGAGCGCAGGGGGAGAGACCCAGTACTTC.

The chain recombines TRBV12-3 or TRBV12-4 with TRBJ2-1, with D possibly TRBD2 on 6 matching bases. The CDR3 extends over 12 amino acids. V gave up 8 bases and J gave up 10 bases, with 15 bases separating them. The chain's CDR3 is CASSHREPEQFF. CDR3 nucleotides: TGTGCCAGCTCCCACCGGGAGCCCGAGCAGTTCTTC.

This rearrangement joins TRBV29-1 to TRBJ2-1, with D possibly being TRBD1 (6 bases). The germline V gene has CDR1 SQVTM and CDR2 ANQGSEA. V lost 0 bases and J lost 3, with 9 bases in between. The length of the CDR3 is 14 residues. The CDR3 is CSVEEGANYNEQFF. The DNA for the CDR3 is TGCAGCGTTGAAGAGGGGGCGAACTACAATGAGCAGTTCTTC.

This sequence joins TRBV7-2 and TRBJ2-5; 9 positions agree with TRBD1. The V segment lost 5 bases and the J segment 2 bases; nucleotides outside the gene matches: 6. CDR3 size: 15 residues. Germline V lookup: CDR1 SGHTA, CDR2 FQGNSA. The DNA of the CDR3 is TGTGCCAGCAGCCCCCAGACAGGGGGACAAGAGACCCAGTACTTC. It yields the protein CASSPQTGGQETQYF. Together with reference TRBV7-2 and TRBJ2-5, the CDR3 gives the full variable domain: GAGVSQSPSNKVTEKGKDVELRCDPISGHTALYWYRQSLGQGLEFLIYFQGNSAPDKSGLPSDRFSAERTGGSVSTLTIQRTQQEDSAVYLCASSPQTGGQETQYFGPGTRLLVL.

The genes are TRBV7-2 and TRBJ1-1; tentative D call: TRBD1 (5 bases). The germline V gene encodes CDR1 SGHTA and CDR2 FQGNSA. Deletions cut 1 base from V and 10 bases from J, with 13 bases between. The CDR3 sequence is 13 residues long. The CDR3 sequence: CASSLGGSGRAFF. The CDR3 DNA follows: TGTGCCAGCAGCTTAGGGGGGAGCGGGCGAGCTTTCTTT.

This clonotype was seen a few times. CDR3 nucleotide sequence: TGTGCCTGGACCCGACGGGGGGGAACTGAAGCTTTCTTT. It translates to CAWTRRGGTEAFF. The chain employs TRBV30 and TRBJ1-1; a possible D gene is TRBD1 (5 bases). This CDR3 has 13 amino acids. Trimming took 4 bases from V and 5 from J, leaving 14 bases between them. The germline V gene has CDR1 GTSNPN and CDR2 SVGIG (reference sequence).

The chain recombines TRBV20-1 with TRBJ2-5, with D maybe TRBD2 (5 bases). TRBJ2-7 matches the DNA end more closely, so the J call is doubtful. Germline CDR1 reads DFQATT; CDR2 reads SNEGSKA (reference sequence). CDR3 length: 13 amino acids. CDR3 sequence: CSATGGSTYEQYF. In DNA form, the CDR3 reads TGCAGTGCCACGGGTGGGAGTACCTACGAGCAGTACTTC.

The chain carries TRBV7-6 and TRBJ2-3; no clear D. Per the germline V gene, CDR1 is SGHVS and CDR2 is FNYEAQ. This CDR3 contains 16 residues. V shed 2 bases and J shed 0 bases, with 12 bases lying between them. CDR3 bases: TGTGCCAGCAGCTTAAAACCCCTTGACAGCACAGATACGCAGTATTTT. Encoded protein: CASSLKPLDSTDTQYF.

There are a few counts of this clonotype. The rearrangement uses TRBV6-2 or TRBV6-3 and TRBJ1-1; D ambiguous. Trimming cost V 8 bases and J 0 bases, with 19 bases left between them. The CDR3 has 16 residues. The V gene's germline CDR1 is MNHEY and CDR2 SVGEGT. The CDR3 DNA follows: TGTGCCAGCCGCACTTTTGCGCTGGGCGTGAACACTGAAGCTTTCTTT. Encoded protein: CASRTFALGVNTEAFF.

The chain links TRBV7-2 to TRBJ2-4; D perhaps matches TRBD1 (6 bases). Matching the DNA end better, TRBJ2-7 makes the J call doubtful. The germline V gene has CDR1 SGHTA and CDR2 FQGNSA. The CDR3 is made up of 13 amino acids. The chain's CDR3 is CASSYGQPYEQYF. The CDR3 nucleotides are TGTGCCAGCAGCTACGGACAGCCCTACGAGCAGTACTTC.